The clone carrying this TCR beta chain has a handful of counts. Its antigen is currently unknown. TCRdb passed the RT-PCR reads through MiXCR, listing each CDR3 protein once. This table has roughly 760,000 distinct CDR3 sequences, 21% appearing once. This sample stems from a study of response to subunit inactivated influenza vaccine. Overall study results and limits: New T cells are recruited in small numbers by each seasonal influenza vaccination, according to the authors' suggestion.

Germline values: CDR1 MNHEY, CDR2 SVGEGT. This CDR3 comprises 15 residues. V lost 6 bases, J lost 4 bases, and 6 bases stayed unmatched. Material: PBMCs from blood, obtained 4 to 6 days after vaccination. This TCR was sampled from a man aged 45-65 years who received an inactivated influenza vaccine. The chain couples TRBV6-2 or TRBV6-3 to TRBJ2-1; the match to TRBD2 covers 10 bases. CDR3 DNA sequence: TGTGCCAGCAGGCTTAGCGGGGGGACATACAATGAGCAGTTCTTC. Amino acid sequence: CASRLSGGTYNEQFF.